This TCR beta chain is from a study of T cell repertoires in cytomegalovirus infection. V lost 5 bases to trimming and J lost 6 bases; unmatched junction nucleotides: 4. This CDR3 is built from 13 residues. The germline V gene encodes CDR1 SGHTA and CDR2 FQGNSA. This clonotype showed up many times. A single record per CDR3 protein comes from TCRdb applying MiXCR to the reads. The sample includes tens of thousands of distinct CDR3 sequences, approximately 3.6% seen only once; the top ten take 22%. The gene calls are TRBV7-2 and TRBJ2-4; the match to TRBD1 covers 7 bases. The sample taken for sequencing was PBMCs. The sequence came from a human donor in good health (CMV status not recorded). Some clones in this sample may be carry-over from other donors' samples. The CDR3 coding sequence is TGTGCCAGCAGCCCGGGACAGATAAACATTCAGTACTTC. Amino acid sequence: CASSPGQINIQYF.